Below are 17 T cell receptor beta chains sequenced from a single sample in a study of memory B cells and T cells in multiple sclerosis. Their antigens are not known. The method was immunoSEQ multiplex PCR; TCRdb's version includes in-frame clones alone and lacks a portion of them. The table shows about 32,000 clones, with about 82% occurring only once. Stimulus-free culture yielded autoproliferating CFSE-dim and non-proliferating CFSE-high T cells, each sequenced separately. Replicate wells were pooled after approximately seven days of stimulus-free culture of roughly 5x10^7 CFSE-labeled PBMCs. Sequencing used PBMCs from blood kept in culture. The receptors were gathered from a human donor with multiple sclerosis.

This clone was seen once. V gene TRBV7-9 combines with J gene TRBJ2-5, with a possible D match to TRBD1 (5 bases). Germline V gives CDR1 SEHNR, CDR2 FQNEAQ (reference sequence). With 3 bases removed from V and 0 bases from J, the gap between germline ends came to 14 bases. The CDR3 loop spans 16 amino acids. This chain's CDR3 is CASSLSGAGHQETQYF. The CDR3 nucleotides read TGTGCCAGCAGCTTGTCTGGGGCAGGTCACCAAGAGACCCAGTACTTC.

V usage is TRBV20-1 and J usage is TRBJ1-1; D is unclear. Germline CDR1 is DFQATT and CDR2 is SNEGSKA (reference sequence). The V end was cut by 6 bases, the J end by 5 bases, with 10 bases between. This CDR3 is built from 11 residues. The DNA for the CDR3 is TGCAGTGCGCCGATTGGGACTGAAGCTTTCTTT. Protein sequence: CSAPIGTEAFF.

Remarks on this clone: At one of its ends the junction is not consistent with the germline gene, which may arise from a read error. CDR3 nucleotide sequence: TGTGCCGGCAGCCCCGACGCATACAATGAGCAGTTCTTC. Its translation is CAGSPDAYNEQFF. The chain is built from TRBV5-4 and TRBJ2-1, with D unresolved. Germline assignment: CDR1 SGHNT and CDR2 YYREEE (reference sequence). The CDR3 loop spans 13 amino acids.

V is TRBV5-1 and J is TRBJ1-1; no definite D call. Trimming removed 3 bases from V and 0 bases from J, with 9 bases in between. CDR1 and CDR2 from the germline V gene are SGHRS and YFSETQ. The CDR3 has 14 residues. In nucleotides, the CDR3 is TGCGCCAGCAGCTCACGGACGGTGAACACTGAAGCTTTCTTT. The encoded protein is CASSSRTVNTEAFF.

CDR3 in DNA: TGTGCCAGCACGACTCAGGGCCCCGCGTCCTACAATGAGCAGTTCTTC. It codes for CASTTQGPASYNEQFF. The gene calls are TRBV28 and TRBJ2-1, with D maybe TRBD1 (5 bases). V was clipped by 7 bases and J by 1 base, with 17 bases between them. Looked up from germline, CDR1 is MDHEN and CDR2 is SYDVKM. The CDR3 length is 16 residues.

This chain joins TRBV7-8 and TRBJ2-1; D is unclear. V lost 6 bases and J lost 0, with 3 bases in between. Germline CDR1 is SGHVS and CDR2 is FQNEAQ. CDR3 size: 12 residues. CDR3 residues: CASSFSYNEQFF. The CDR3 DNA follows: TGTGCCAGCAGTTTCTCCTACAATGAGCAGTTCTTC.

This rearrangement joins TRBV9 to TRBJ2-5; 9 nucleotides agree with TRBD2. Germline V gene sequence: CDR1 SGDLS, CDR2 YYNGEE. Unmatched junction bases numbered 3, after V lost 4 bases and J lost 2 bases. CDR3 length: 14 amino acids. The CDR3, as DNA: TGTGCCAGCAGCCCAAGCGGGAGGCAAGAGACCCAGTACTTC. This gives the protein CASSPSGRQETQYF.

The chain combines TRBV6-1 with TRBJ2-7; 7 bases line up with TRBD1. The length of the CDR3 is 14 residues. Germline assignment: CDR1 MNHNS and CDR2 SASEGT. Unmatched junction bases numbered 5, after V lost 4 bases and J lost 2 bases. The CDR3 DNA follows: TGTGCCAGCAGTGTGACAGGGCTTACCTACGAGCAGTACTTC. It yields the protein CASSVTGLTYEQYF.

This clone was seen a handful of times. The genes are TRBV5-1 and TRBJ2-7; 9 bases are a match to TRBD2. CDR3 length: 15 residues. From germline, CDR1 is SGHRS and CDR2 YFSETQ. The trim removed 1 base at V and 0 bases at J, leaving 2 bases unmatched. The CDR3 loop is CASSLLAGASYEQYF. The CDR3 DNA sequence: TGCGCCAGCAGCTTGTTAGCGGGAGCCTCCTACGAGCAGTACTTC.

In its sample, this clone was seen a few times. The V call is TRBV4-1, the J call TRBJ1-3; 10 bases are a match to TRBD1. The CDR3 sequence is 16 residues long. V gave up 5 bases and J gave up 0 bases; unmatched junction bases: 4. Germline V CDR1 and CDR2: MGHRA, YSYEKL. CDR3 sequence reads: CASSLGQGTSGNTIYF. CDR3 nucleotides: TGCGCCAGCAGCTTGGGACAGGGGACCTCTGGAAACACCATATATTTT.

The chain joins TRBV27 to TRBJ2-1; 12 bases match TRBD2. This CDR3 spans 17 amino acids. CDR1 and CDR2 (germline): MNHEY, SMNVEV (reference sequence). The trim removed 4 bases at V and 8 bases at J, leaving 12 bases unmatched. Written as DNA, the CDR3 is TGTGCCAGCAGTTATTTTGCCCTTCTAGCGGGAGGGCATGAGCAGTTCTTC. Translated: CASSYFALLAGGHEQFF.

The J gene is TRBJ2-3, the V gene TRBV5-1; 11 positions match TRBD2. The CDR3 runs 15 residues. Looked up from germline, CDR1 is SGHRS and CDR2 is YFSETQ. V lost 0 bases to trimming and J lost 7 bases; unmatched junction nucleotides: 4. The CDR3 nucleotides read TGCGCCAGCAGCTTGGTAGCGGGAGGGGATAATACGCAGTATTTT. It encodes CASSLVAGGDNTQYF.

This clone was seen a single time. The chain joins TRBV27 to TRBJ2-6; the D is unclear. Trimming cost V 5 bases and J 2 bases, with 4 bases left between them. Germline V lookup: CDR1 MNHEY, CDR2 SMNVEV (reference sequence). This CDR3 region has 13 residues. Written as DNA, the CDR3 is TGTGCCAGCAGTACAGCTGGGGCCAACGTCCTGACTTTC. Its protein product is CASSTAGANVLTF.

The gene calls are TRBV5-1 and TRBJ1-3; no clear D. V shed 2 bases and J shed 4 bases, with 13 bases lying between them. In germline, CDR1 is SGHRS, CDR2 YFSETQ. The CDR3 is 15 residues long. The CDR3 loop is CASSFGSSGGNTIYF. The CDR3 coding sequence is TGCGCCAGCAGCTTCGGATCCTCGGGGGGAAACACCATATATTTT. The full variable domain, with the rest looked up from reference TRBV5-1 and TRBJ1-3, is KAGVTQTPRYLIKTRGQQVTLSCSPISGHRSVSWYQQTPGQGLQFLFEYFSETQRNKGNFPGRFSGRQFSNSRSEMNVSTLELGDSALYLCASSFGSSGGNTIYFGEGSWLTVV.

The V call is TRBV7-8, the J call TRBJ2-4; D remains unclear. Trimming pared 6 bases from V and 9 bases from J, leaving 12 bases between. CDR3 length equals 12 residues. The germline CDR1 and CDR2 sequences are SGHVS and FQNEAQ. The CDR3: CASSPSSVIQYF. The CDR3 DNA is TGTGCCAGCAGTCCGTCAAGCGTCATTCAGTACTTC.

J is TRBJ2-5 and V is TRBV28; the D is unclear. In germline, CDR1 is MDHEN, CDR2 SYDVKM. This CDR3 is built from 14 residues. Trimming pared 2 bases from V and 5 bases from J, leaving 12 bases between. The CDR3 is CASSLMSIMETQYF. As DNA, the CDR3 is TGTGCCAGCAGTTTAATGAGTATCATGGAGACCCAGTACTTC. The whole variable domain, remainder taken from reference TRBV28 and TRBJ2-5, is DVKVTQSSRYLVKRTGEKVFLECVQDMDHENMFWYRQDPGLGLRLIYFSYDVKMKEKGDIPEGYSVSREKKERFSLILESASTNQTSMYLCASSLMSIMETQYFGPGTRLLVL.

The chain uses TRBV6-5 and TRBJ2-7; a possible D gene is TRBD1 (5 bases). V lost 2 bases, J lost 7 bases, and 6 bases lay in between. The V gene's germline CDR1 is MNHEY and CDR2 SVGAGI. The CDR3 consists of 11 residues. The CDR3 nucleotides read TGTGCCAGCAGTTACGGGGCTGAGCAGTACTTC. Translated, it gives CASSYGAEQYF.